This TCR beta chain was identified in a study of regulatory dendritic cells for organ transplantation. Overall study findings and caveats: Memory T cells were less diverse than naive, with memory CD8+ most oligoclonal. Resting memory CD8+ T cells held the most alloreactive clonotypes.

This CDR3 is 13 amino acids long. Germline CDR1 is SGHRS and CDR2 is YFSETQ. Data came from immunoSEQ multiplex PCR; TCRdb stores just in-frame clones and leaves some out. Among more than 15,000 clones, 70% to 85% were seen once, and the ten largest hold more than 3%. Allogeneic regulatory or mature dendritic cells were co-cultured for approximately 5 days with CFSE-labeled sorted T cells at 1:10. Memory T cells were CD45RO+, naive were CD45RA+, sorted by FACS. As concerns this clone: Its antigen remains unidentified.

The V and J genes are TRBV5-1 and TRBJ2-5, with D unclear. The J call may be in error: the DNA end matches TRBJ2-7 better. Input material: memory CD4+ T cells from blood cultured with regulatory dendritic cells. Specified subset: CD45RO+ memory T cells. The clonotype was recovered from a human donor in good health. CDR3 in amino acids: CASSLGRTYEQYF. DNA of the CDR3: TGCGCCAGCAGCTTGGGACGGACCTACGAGCAGTACTTC.